The 17 T cell receptor beta chains presented below share a single source sample, sequenced in a study of CD8 T cells in Susac syndrome. cDNA came from approximately 0.5 to 1 ug RNA primed by random hexamers. In TCRdb, the immunoSEQ multiplex PCR reads were re-called with MiXCR into one record per CDR3 protein. Among tens of thousands of distinct CDR3 sequences, nearly 95% were seen once, and the ten largest hold around 0.45%. The sample consisted of CD8+ T cells from PBMCs. These receptors were obtained from a human donor in good health.

The chain couples TRBV9 to TRBJ1-3; D gene uncertain. The CDR3 spans 15 residues. Germline lookup yields CDR1 SGDLS and CDR2 YYNGEE. V lost 0 bases and J lost 0, with 7 bases in between. In DNA form, the CDR3 reads TGTGCCAGCAGCGTAGACGTCGACTCTGGAAACACCATATATTTT. This codes for CASSVDVDSGNTIYF.

V and J are TRBV7-9 and TRBJ2-7; D unclear. The CDR3 is 13 amino acids. Trimming left V 5 bases short and J 3 bases short, with 11 bases between. In germline, CDR1 is SEHNR, CDR2 FQNEAQ (reference sequence). The CDR3 DNA reads TGTGCCAGCAGCATAGACCGGAGCTACGAGCAGTACTTC. This codes for CASSIDRSYEQYF.

The J gene is TRBJ2-2, the V gene TRBV27, with 9 bases fitting TRBD2. In germline, CDR1 is MNHEY, CDR2 SMNVEV (reference sequence). V was clipped by 2 bases and J by 7 bases; unmatched bases: 5. There are 15 residues in the CDR3. CDR3 region: CASSLSGGRFGELFF. DNA for the CDR3: TGTGCCAGCAGTTTAAGCGGGGGGCGGTTCGGGGAGCTGTTTTTT.

The genes are TRBV7-8 and TRBJ1-1; D remains ambiguous. Trimming cost V 7 bases and J 0 bases, with 15 bases left between them. CDR1 and CDR2 from the germline V gene are SGHVS and FQNEAQ. The CDR3 contains 15 residues. In nucleotides, the CDR3 is TGTGCCAGCATGATCCCCGGGCCGATGAACACTGAAGCTTTCTTT. Amino acid sequence: CASMIPGPMNTEAFF.

The chain couples TRBV18 to TRBJ2-5; either TRBD1 or TRBD2 may fit D (6 bases each). CDR3 length: 18 residues. Germline CDR1 and CDR2: KGHSH and LQKENI. V was shortened by 0 bases and J by 4 bases, with 21 bases between the two germline ends. DNA for the CDR3: TGTGCCAGCTCACCACCAATTGCGGTTCAAGGAGGGGGAGAGACCCAGTACTTC. Translating gives CASSPPIAVQGGGETQYF.

This clonotype turned up a few times. The V call is TRBV5-6, the J call TRBJ2-1; 13 bases are a match to TRBD2. J lost 5 bases, V lost 3 bases, and 8 bases had no gene match. This CDR3 spans 17 amino acids. Germline V lookup: CDR1 SGHDT, CDR2 YYEEEE. CDR3 sequence reads: CASSWRTSGRLDNEQFF. The CDR3 DNA follows: TGTGCCAGCAGCTGGAGGACTAGCGGGAGATTGGACAATGAGCAGTTCTTC.

A single count supports this clonotype. The rearrangement links TRBV7-2 to TRBJ1-5; TRBD1 aligns across 7 bases. Germline lookup yields CDR1 SGHTA and CDR2 FQGNSA. V was clipped by 5 bases and J by 1 base; unmatched bases: 11. This CDR3 has 17 residues. CDR3 DNA: TGTGCCAGCAGCAGACAGGGAGTATGGAGGAGCAATCAGCCCCAGCATTTT. This encodes CASSRQGVWRSNQPQHF.

This clonotype was seen once. DNA of the CDR3: TGTGCCAGCAGCTTCCTCGGGGGGGCGGATACTGAAGCTTTCTTT. It translates to CASSFLGGADTEAFF. The gene calls are TRBV7-2 and TRBJ1-1; D might be TRBD1 (6 bases). Germline values: CDR1 SGHTA, CDR2 FQGNSA. The CDR3 length is 15 residues. V was shortened by 3 bases and J by 5 bases, with 16 bases between the two germline ends. Complete variable domain (other parts from reference TRBV7-2 and TRBJ1-1): GAGVSQSPSNKVTEKGKDVELRCDPISGHTALYWYRQSLGQGLEFLIYFQGNSAPDKSGLPSDRFSAERTGGSVSTLTIQRTQQEDSAVYLCASSFLGGADTEAFFGQGTRLTVV.

This chain links TRBV29-1 with TRBJ2-7, with a tentative D call TRBD1 (8 bases). Trimming took 6 bases from V and 6 from J, leaving 18 bases between them. Germline CDR1 reads SQVTM; CDR2 reads ANQGSEA. The CDR3 has 13 residues. CDR3 amino acids: CSVATSGTGEQYF. The CDR3 DNA reads as TGCAGCGTCGCTACGAGCGGGACAGGCGAGCAGTACTTC.

The chain uses TRBV13 and TRBJ2-5, with D maybe TRBD1 (6 bases). CDR3 length: 12 amino acids. Germline loops: CDR1 PRHDT, CDR2 FYEKMQ (reference sequence). Trimming removed 8 bases from V and 3 bases from J, with 10 bases in between. The CDR3 bases are TGTGCCAGCTCGGCAGGGGAAGAGACCCAGTACTTC. Amino acid sequence: CASSAGEETQYF.

This clonotype appeared once. The chain employs TRBV27 and TRBJ2-5; 7 positions match TRBD1. From germline, CDR1 is MNHEY and CDR2 SMNVEV (reference sequence). This CDR3 has 13 residues. The trim removed 3 bases at V and 4 bases at J, leaving 2 bases unmatched. The CDR3 sequence: CASSLTGRETQYF. CDR3 sequence (DNA): TGTGCCAGCAGTTTGACAGGGAGAGAGACCCAGTACTTC.

DNA for the CDR3: TGTGCCAGTAGGCAGGGGGCAACTGAAGCTTTCTTT. It encodes CASRQGATEAFF. The rearrangement uses TRBV19 and TRBJ1-1, with 8 positions matching TRBD1. From germline, CDR1 is LNHDA and CDR2 SQIVND (reference sequence). This CDR3 contains 12 residues. With 6 bases clipped from V and 5 bases from J, the junction kept 2 bases outside the gene matches.

The genes are TRBV4-3 and TRBJ2-7; D unclear. The CDR3 covers 15 residues. Trimming removed 4 bases at V and 5 bases at J, with 18 bases between. Germline V lookup: CDR1 LGHNA, CDR2 YSLEER. CDR3 region: CASSRDKSRSNEQYF. The CDR3 bases are TGCGCCAGCAGCCGAGATAAGAGCCGCTCTAACGAGCAGTACTTC.

This clonotype was detected only once. V and J are TRBV27 and TRBJ2-7; 11 bases align to TRBD2. The CDR3 sequence is 16 residues long. Germline assignment: CDR1 MNHEY and CDR2 SMNVEV (reference sequence). V dropped 0 bases and J dropped 3; count of bases not matched to a gene: 4. In DNA form, the CDR3 reads TGTGCCAGCAGTTTATCGACTAGCGGGATGATCTACGAGCAGTACTTC. It yields the protein CASSLSTSGMIYEQYF.

The chain is built from TRBV20-1 and TRBJ2-7, with 7 positions matching TRBD1. The CDR3 covers 13 residues. Germline lookup yields CDR1 DFQATT and CDR2 SNEGSKA (reference sequence). With 4 bases clipped from V and 3 bases from J, the junction kept 6 bases outside the gene matches. The CDR3 nucleotides are TGCAGTGCTACGGACAGGTCCTACTACGAGCAGTACTTC. It specifies CSATDRSYYEQYF.

The gene calls are TRBV20-1 and TRBJ2-2; 9 bases fit TRBD1. The CDR3 loop spans 15 amino acids. Germline V gene lookup returns CDR1 DFQATT and CDR2 SNEGSKA (reference sequence). V was pared by 3 bases and J by 5 bases, with 7 bases of the junction left unmatched. CDR3 amino acids: CSASRRQGGTGELFF. CDR3 nucleotide sequence: TGCAGTGCTAGCCGCCGACAGGGGGGAACCGGGGAGCTGTTTTTT.

The V call is TRBV18, the J call TRBJ2-7; 7 nucleotides align to TRBD2. V lost 6 bases and J lost 5; bases outside the gene matches: 7. The CDR3 spans 13 residues. In germline, CDR1 is KGHSH, CDR2 LQKENI. Written as DNA, the CDR3 is TGTGCCAGCTCTCCCGGGGGGAGGCACGAGCAGTACTTC. Residues: CASSPGGRHEQYF.